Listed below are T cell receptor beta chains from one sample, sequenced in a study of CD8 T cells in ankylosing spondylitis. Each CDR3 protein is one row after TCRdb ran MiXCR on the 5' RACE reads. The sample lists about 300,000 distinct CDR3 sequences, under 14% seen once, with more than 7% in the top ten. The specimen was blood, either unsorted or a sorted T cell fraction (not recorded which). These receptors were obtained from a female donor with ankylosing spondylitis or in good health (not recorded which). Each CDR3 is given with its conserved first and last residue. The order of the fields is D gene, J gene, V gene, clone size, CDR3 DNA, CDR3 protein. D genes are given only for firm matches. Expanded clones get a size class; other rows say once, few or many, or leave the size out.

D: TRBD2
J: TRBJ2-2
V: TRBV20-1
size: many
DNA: TGCAGTGCTAGACCTTCTAGCGGGGCGAACACCGGGGAGCTGTTTTTT
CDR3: CSARPSSGANTGELFF

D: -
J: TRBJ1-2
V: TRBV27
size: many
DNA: TGTGCCAGCAGTTACGCCCCCCCGCGGGGTGCAAACTATGGCTACACCTTC
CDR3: CASSYAPPRGANYGYTF

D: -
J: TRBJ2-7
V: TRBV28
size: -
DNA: TGTGCCAGCAGAAGGAGTACAGGAGAGTACGAGCAGTACTTC
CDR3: CASRRSTGEYEQYF

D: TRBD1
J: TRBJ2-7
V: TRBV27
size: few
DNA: TGTGCCAGCAAGCCGTTTCGACAGGGCCCCTACGAGCAGTACTTC
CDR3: CASKPFRQGPYEQYF

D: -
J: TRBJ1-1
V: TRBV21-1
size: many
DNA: TGTGCCAGCAGACCCCTTTTACAGATTACTGAAGCTTTCTTT
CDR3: CASRPLLQITEAFF

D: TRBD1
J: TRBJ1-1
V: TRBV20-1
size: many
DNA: TGCAGTGCTAGAGATGCGCGACAGGGTAACACTGAAGCTTTCTTT
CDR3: CSARDARQGNTEAFF

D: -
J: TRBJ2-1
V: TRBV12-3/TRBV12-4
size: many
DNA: TGTGCCAGCAGTCCCTCTAGGCGTTTATCCTACAATGAGCAGTTCTTC
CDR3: CASSPSRRLSYNEQFF

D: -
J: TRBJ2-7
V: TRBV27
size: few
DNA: TGTGCCAGCAGTCCCCTCGGCAGGGATTGGGTCGAGCAGTACTTC
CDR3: CASSPLGRDWVEQYF

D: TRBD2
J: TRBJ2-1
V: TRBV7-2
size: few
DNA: TGTGCCAGCAGCTTATCGCCTAGCGGGAGAGATCTTGTGGGCTCCTACAATGAGCAGTTCTTC
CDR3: CASSLSPSGRDLVGSYNEQFF

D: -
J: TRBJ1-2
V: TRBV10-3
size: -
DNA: TGTGCCATCAGTGAGTCGCTGGGGGGTGGCTACACCTTC
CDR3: CAISESLGGGYTF

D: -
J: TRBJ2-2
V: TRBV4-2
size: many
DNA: TGTGCCAGCAGCCCAACCCCTCTATTGGTCAGGGGAAGAACCGGGGAGCTGTTTTTT
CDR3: CASSPTPLLVRGRTGELFF

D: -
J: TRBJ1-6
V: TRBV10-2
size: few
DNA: TGCGCCAGCAGTGAGTCAGGGTATTCACCCCTCCACTTT
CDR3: CASSESGYSPLHF

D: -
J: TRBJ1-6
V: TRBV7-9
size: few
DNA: TGTGCCAGCAGGCGGGAGTCCTATAATTCACCCCTCCACTTT
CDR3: CASRRESYNSPLHF

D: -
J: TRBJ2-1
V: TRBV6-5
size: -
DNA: TGTGCCAGCAGTTACTCGAGGGACATGGATGAGCAGTTCTTC
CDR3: CASSYSRDMDEQFF

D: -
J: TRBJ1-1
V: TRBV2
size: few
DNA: TGTGCCAGCAGTAAAAGACCCGGATCCGACACTGAAGCTTTCTTT
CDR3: CASSKRPGSDTEAFF

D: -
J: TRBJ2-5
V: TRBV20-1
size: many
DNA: TGCAGTGCTAGGGGAACAACAAGTGAAGAGACCCAGTACTTC
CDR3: CSARGTTSEETQYF

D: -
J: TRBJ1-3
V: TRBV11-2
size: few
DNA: TGTGCCAGCAGCCCCGCAGACTCTGGAAACACCATATATTTT
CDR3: CASSPADSGNTIYF

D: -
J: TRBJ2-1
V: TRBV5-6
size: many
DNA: TGTGCCAGCAGCTTGGCGGGCGTATCCTACAATGAGCAGTTCTTC
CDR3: CASSLAGVSYNEQFF

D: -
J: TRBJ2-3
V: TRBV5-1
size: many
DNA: TGCGCCAGCAGCGAAGGGACTGACGCAGATACGCAGTATTTT
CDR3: CASSEGTDADTQYF

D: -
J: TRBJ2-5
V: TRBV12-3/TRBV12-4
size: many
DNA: TGTGCCAGCACTTCGTACCAGACCCAGTACTTC
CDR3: CASTSYQTQYF

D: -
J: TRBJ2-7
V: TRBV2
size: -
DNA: TGTGCCAGCAGTGAAGGCCAGGTTACCTCCTACGAGCAGTACTTC
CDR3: CASSEGQVTSYEQYF

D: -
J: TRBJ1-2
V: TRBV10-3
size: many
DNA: TGTGCCATCAGTGAGTCGAATATGCGAGGGGGTAACTATGGCTACACCTTC
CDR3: CAISESNMRGGNYGYTF

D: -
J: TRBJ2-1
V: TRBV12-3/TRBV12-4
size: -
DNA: TGTGCCAGCAGTCCGCCCTGGAGGCCAGGGAATGAGCAGTTCTTC
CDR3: CASSPPWRPGNEQFF

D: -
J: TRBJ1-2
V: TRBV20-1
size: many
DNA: TGCAGTGCCAACGGAGGGGATTCTAACTATGGCTACACCTTC
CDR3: CSANGGDSNYGYTF

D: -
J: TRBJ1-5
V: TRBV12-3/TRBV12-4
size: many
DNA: TGTGCCAGCAGTTTCCCTAGCAATCAGCCCCAGCATTTT
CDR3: CASSFPSNQPQHF